This entry describes one T cell receptor (beta chain). This sample stems from a study of blood T cell repertoires in COVID-19. Study overall: Sites in the United States, Italy and Spain provided acute and convalescent COVID-19 samples.

The repertoire was sequenced with immunoSEQ multiplex PCR; TCRdb's copy has only in-frame clones and lacks some. The profile shows hundreds of thousands of clones, over 85% of them singletons. Trimming removed 0 bases from V and 5 bases from J; junction bases left unmatched: 6. The CDR3 consists of 15 residues. The germline V gene has CDR1 SGHRS and CDR2 YFSETQ. This sequence originates from a woman aged 45-59 years who had been exposed to COVID-19. The sequencing input was PBMCs or T cells enriched from blood (not recorded which). The chain combines TRBV5-1 with TRBJ2-3; 7 bases agree with TRBD2. The CDR3 sequence is CASSLVPGGGDTQYF. The CDR3 region has the DNA TGCGCCAGCAGCTTGGTTCCGGGGGGAGGAGATACGCAGTATTTT.